This T cell receptor beta chain was found in a study of beta chain features in type 1 diabetes. There are a few counts of this clone. Reverse transcription of all isolated RNA meant that expressed TCRB transcripts were sequenced. Clones were sequenced by immunoSEQ multiplex PCR, and TCRdb holds only the in-frame ones, with some missing. The sample lists 250,000 or so clones, about 26% occurring once. Germline assignment: CDR1 SGHNT and CDR2 YYREEE (reference sequence). The CDR3 runs to 15 residues. V dropped 4 bases and J dropped 4 bases, with 15 bases sitting between them. This receptor was obtained from a man aged 25 to 40 in good health. V and J are TRBV5-4 and TRBJ2-1; D may be TRBD1 (7 bases). The sequenced sample consisted of central memory CD4+ T cells from blood. This chain's CDR3 is CASSRGTEPYNEQFF. DNA of the CDR3: TGTGCCAGCAGCCGCGGGACAGAACCGTACAATGAGCAGTTCTTC.